This entry is about one TCR beta chain. The data originate from a study of blood T cell repertoires in COVID-19. About the research overall: Sites in the United States, Italy and Spain provided acute and convalescent COVID-19 samples.

The CDR3 spans 14 residues. The germline CDR1 and CDR2 sequences are SGDLS and YYNGEE. V was cut by 3 bases and J by 7 bases, with 16 bases left in between. Under the authors' procedure: Cell counts per sample came from amplifying reference gene primers. Some clones are missing from TCRdb's copy, which holds only in-frame ones; the method was immunoSEQ multiplex PCR. That table supplies the V and J calls and clone size; D and trimming were determined from the DNA. The sample shows approximately 180,000 clones, 60% to 80% of them seen only once. Ages ranged from about 18 to 100 years, with residence in some 25 US areas. Self-reported history from a screening survey and questionnaire set each donor's cohort.

Sequenced material: PBMCs or T cells enriched from blood (not recorded which). The rearrangement joins TRBV9 to TRBJ2-5, with D possibly being TRBD1 (5 bases). This receptor was identified in a woman aged 50 to 60 who had recovered from COVID-19. CDR3 loop: CASSGGHSIGTQYF. The CDR3 DNA follows: TGTGCCAGCAGCGGTGGACACTCGATCGGGACCCAGTACTTC.